Below are 3 T cell receptor beta chains sequenced from a single sample in a study of control samples from healthy donors and cancer patients. Clones were sequenced by immunoSEQ multiplex PCR, and TCRdb holds only the in-frame ones, with some missing. The sample has about 70,000 clones; 75% to 90% are singletons. The sample taken for sequencing was blood. The receptors originated from a man aged 50-60 years in good health.

This sequence joins TRBV19 and TRBJ2-2; 10 bases fit TRBD2. There are 16 residues in the CDR3. The germline V gene encodes CDR1 LNHDA and CDR2 SQIVND (reference sequence). V gave up 10 bases and J gave up 1 base; unmatched junction bases: 9. The CDR3, as DNA: TGTGCCAACAAACGTTCTAGCGGGGGGAACACCGGGGAGCTGTTTTTT. It encodes CANKRSSGGNTGELFF.

The chain recombines TRBV24-1 with TRBJ1-2; TRBD1 agrees at 10 bases. Germline V CDR1 and CDR2: KGHDR, SFDVKD. This CDR3 has 13 amino acids. With 7 bases clipped from V and 7 bases from J, the junction kept 5 bases outside the gene matches. The CDR3 spells CATSPTGGAGYTF. The CDR3 nucleotides read TGTGCCACCAGCCCGACAGGGGGCGCTGGCTACACCTTC.

The chain is built from TRBV5-5 and TRBJ1-1, with a tentative D call TRBD1 (5 bases). This CDR3 is built from 14 residues. In germline, CDR1 is SGHKS, CDR2 YYEKEE (reference sequence). The V gene lost 3 bases and the J gene lost 2 bases, with 11 bases spanning the gap. DNA of the CDR3: TGTGCCAGCAGCTCGCAGGGTTTCAACACTGAAGCTTTCTTT. Translated: CASSSQGFNTEAFF. Together with reference TRBV5-5 and TRBJ1-1, the CDR3 gives the full variable domain: DAGVTQSPTHLIKTRGQQVTLRCSPISGHKSVSWYQQVLGQGPQFIFQYYEKEERGRGNFPDRFSARQFPNYSSELNVNALLLGDSALYLCASSSQGFNTEAFFGQGTRLTVV.